The 27 T cell receptor beta chains below were found in one sample sequenced in a study of OX40 agonist ivuxolimab in advanced cancers. The repertoire was sequenced with immunoSEQ multiplex PCR; TCRdb's copy has only in-frame clones and lacks some. The repertoire has under 90,000 clones, 86% of them found once; the top ten carry around 0.94%. The material was CD4+ or CD8+ T cells sorted from blood, obtained in a trial of the OX40 agonist ivuxolimab. Receptors originate from an adult with an advanced solid tumor such as melanoma, head and neck, liver or kidney cancer.

The J gene is TRBJ2-7, the V gene TRBV7-3; D perhaps matches TRBD2 (6 bases). With 0 bases removed from V and 6 bases from J, the gap between germline ends came to 9 bases. From germline, CDR1 is SGHTA and CDR2 FQGTGA. CDR3 size: 13 residues. CDR3 sequence reads: CASSLTSGVEQYF. CDR3 DNA: TGTGCCAGCAGCTTAACGTCGGGGGTCGAGCAGTACTTC.

The V call is TRBV4-1, the J call TRBJ1-2, with D possibly TRBD1 on 5 matching bases. Germline V gives CDR1 MGHRA, CDR2 YSYEKL. CDR3 length equals 16 residues. V was trimmed by 3 bases and J by 0 bases, leaving 14 bases between them. The CDR3 loop is CASSQGPTGANYGYTF. CDR3 coding DNA: TGCGCCAGCAGCCAGGGGCCGACGGGCGCTAACTATGGCTACACCTTC.

The chain has TRBV7-7 and TRBJ2-1; 8 bases map to TRBD1. After removal of 5 bases from V and 6 bases from J, the junction contained 3 bases not matched to a gene. The CDR3 totals 13 residues. Germline lookup yields CDR1 SSHAT and CDR2 FNYEAQ (reference sequence). The CDR3 nucleotides read TGTGCCAGCAGCGTAGGACAGGGCAATGAGCAGTTCTTC. This gives the protein CASSVGQGNEQFF.

The chain links TRBV6-5 to TRBJ1-1, with a weak D call TRBD1 (5 bases). V dropped 10 bases and J dropped 4 bases, with 16 bases sitting between them. This CDR3 has 13 residues. The germline CDR1 and CDR2 sequences are MNHEY and SVGAGI. CDR3 in amino acids: CATQTPGSTEAFF. CDR3 nucleotide sequence: TGTGCCACTCAGACCCCAGGGTCCACTGAAGCTTTCTTT.

V usage is TRBV19 and J usage is TRBJ1-1, with D tentatively TRBD1 (5 bases). Germline CDR1 reads LNHDA; CDR2 reads SQIVND (reference sequence). This CDR3 has 17 residues. The V gene lost 1 base and the J gene lost 11 bases, with 26 bases spanning the gap. The CDR3 bases are TGTGCCAGTAGTATAGTGAGGGGCACGCCGGCGTTTTCCGGGGCTTTCTTT. This sequence encodes CASSIVRGTPAFSGAFF.

The chain carries TRBV7-6 and TRBJ2-7; no firm D call. Germline V gives CDR1 SGHVS, CDR2 FNYEAQ. The CDR3 spans 12 residues. Trimming pared 5 bases from V and 2 bases from J, leaving 7 bases between. CDR3 loop: CASSLDPYEQYF. The CDR3 coding sequence is TGTGCCAGCAGCCTCGATCCCTACGAGCAGTACTTC.

This clone occurred once. V and J are TRBV9 and TRBJ2-3; D not certain. Germline assignment: CDR1 SGDLS and CDR2 YYNGEE. V lost 2 bases and J 0 bases, leaving 7 bases between the germline ends. This CDR3 comprises 14 residues. For the CDR3, the DNA is TGTGCCAGCAGCGTCTCCGCTAGCACAGATACGCAGTATTTT. As protein: CASSVSASTDTQYF. Full variable domain (remainder filled in from reference TRBV9 and TRBJ2-3): DSGVTQTPKHLITATGQRVTLRCSPRSGDLSVYWYQQSLDQGLQFLIQYYNGEERAKGNILERFSAQQFPDLHSELNLSSLELGDSALYFCASSVSASTDTQYFGPGTRLTVL.

The chain carries TRBV6-5 and TRBJ2-3; 11 bases are shared with TRBD2. The V gene's germline CDR1 is MNHEY and CDR2 SVGAGI. This CDR3 comprises 16 residues. V lost 4 bases, J lost 4 bases, and 7 bases stayed unmatched. The CDR3 here is CASSLIAGGPPDTQYF. For the CDR3, the DNA is TGTGCCAGCAGTTTAATAGCGGGGGGGCCCCCAGATACGCAGTATTTT.

This rearrangement joins TRBV12-5 to TRBJ2-5, with D unclear. The J call may be in error: the DNA end matches TRBJ2-7 better. The CDR3 consists of 12 residues. Germline CDR1 reads LGHNT; CDR2 reads FRNRAP. CDR3 coding DNA: TGTGCTAGTGGTTTGAGGTCCTACGAGCAGTACTTC. Protein: CASGLRSYEQYF.

This clone has a single count. The V and J genes are TRBV7-3 and TRBJ2-5; 9 bases are a match to TRBD2. Germline V CDR1 and CDR2: SGHTA, FQGTGA. The CDR3 spans 16 residues. Trimming cost V 2 bases and J 4 bases; bases outside gene matches: 8. CDR3 in amino acids: CASSLLAGAGGETQYF. CDR3 sequence (DNA): TGTGCCAGCAGCTTATTAGCGGGAGCGGGCGGAGAGACCCAGTACTTC.

This chain links TRBV30 with TRBJ1-3; unclear D gene. Germline-derived CDR1 and CDR2 are GTSNPN and SVGIG (reference sequence). The CDR3 runs to 14 residues. V lost 0 bases and J 3 bases, leaving 9 bases between the germline ends. CDR3 sequence reads: CAWSVRGFGNTIYF. The CDR3 nucleotides are TGTGCCTGGAGTGTACGGGGATTTGGAAACACCATATATTTT.

This chain joins TRBV4-2 and TRBJ2-7; the match to TRBD2 covers 9 bases. This CDR3 has 15 amino acids. Trimming at V came to 4 bases and at J to 2 bases, leaving 6 bases not matched to a gene. Germline CDR1 is LGHNA and CDR2 is YNFKEQ. The CDR3 sequence: CASSRGTSPTYEQYF. The CDR3 nucleotides read TGTGCCAGCAGCCGGGGGACTAGCCCTACCTACGAGCAGTACTTC.

This clone was seen more than once but under ten times. The chain uses TRBV18 and TRBJ2-1; 8 bases line up with TRBD2. This CDR3 is built from 19 residues. Trimming at V came to 0 bases and at J to 4 bases, leaving 14 bases not matched to a gene. The germline CDR1 and CDR2 sequences are KGHSH and LQKENI. The CDR3 sequence: CASSPPVYDSGSLYNEQFF. CDR3 DNA: TGTGCCAGCTCACCACCGGTGTACGACAGCGGGAGTTTGTACAATGAGCAGTTCTTC.

This chain links TRBV19 with TRBJ1-5; D unclear. The CDR3 covers 14 residues. Germline V gene data show CDR1 as LNHDA and CDR2 as SQIVND (reference sequence). The V gene lost 2 bases and the J gene lost 6 bases, with 11 bases spanning the gap. The CDR3 DNA is TGTGCCAGTAGTATATCCGGGGTGGGTCAGCCCCAGCATTTT. This translates into CASSISGVGQPQHF. The full variable domain, its missing parts supplied by reference TRBV19 and TRBJ1-5, is DGGITQSPKYLFRKEGQNVTLSCEQNLNHDAMYWYRQDPGQGLRLIYYSQIVNDFQKGDIAEGYSVSREKKESFPLTVTSAQKNPTAFYLCASSISGVGQPQHFGDGTRLSIL.

The sample holds one count of this clone. The chain recombines TRBV7-2 with TRBJ2-5, with D uncertain. The DNA end lines up better with TRBJ2-7; the J call may be wrong. The CDR3 covers 15 residues. CDR1 SGHTA and CDR2 FQGNSA come from the germline V gene. The CDR3 bases are TGTGCCAGCAGCCGCGGACCTAAGGACTCCTACGAGCAGTACTTC. This sequence encodes CASSRGPKDSYEQYF.

A few counts support this clone. The rearrangement links TRBV5-1 to TRBJ2-3; TRBD2 aligns across 7 bases. Germline V gene sequence: CDR1 SGHRS, CDR2 YFSETQ. V was pared by 4 bases and J by 3 bases, with 5 bases of the junction left unmatched. The CDR3 spans 14 residues. The CDR3 DNA is TGCGCCAGCAGCCTGGGGGAGGGGACAGATACGCAGTATTTT. Protein sequence: CASSLGEGTDTQYF.

The chain employs TRBV4-1 and TRBJ2-1; 8 bases map to TRBD1. This CDR3 has 16 residues. With V trimmed by 3 bases and J by 9 bases, 13 bases remained unmatched. CDR1 and CDR2 from the germline V gene are MGHRA and YSYEKL. The CDR3 here is CASSHDRQGRRSEQFF. Here the CDR3 DNA reads TGCGCCAGCAGCCACGATAGACAGGGGCGGCGGAGTGAGCAGTTCTTC.

The chain carries TRBV10-1 and TRBJ1-3; 7 nucleotides align to TRBD1. Trimming removed 8 bases from V and 8 bases from J; junction bases left unmatched: 15. The CDR3 extends over 15 amino acids. The V gene's germline CDR1 is WNHNN and CDR2 SYGVQD (reference sequence). The CDR3 here is CASGGTGTERDTIYF. CDR3 DNA sequence: TGCGCCAGCGGTGGGACCGGGACAGAGAGGGACACCATATATTTT.

V is TRBV7-3 and J is TRBJ1-1; D not resolved. The CDR3 consists of 13 residues. Trimming stripped 4 bases from V and 3 bases from J, with 9 bases between. CDR1 and CDR2 from the germline V gene are SGHTA and FQGTGA. CDR3 region: CASSSTRDTEAFF. The DNA of the CDR3 is TGTGCCAGCAGCTCAACAAGGGACACTGAAGCTTTCTTT.

The rearrangement uses TRBV18 and TRBJ2-3; 9 bases fit TRBD1. CDR1 is KGHSH and CDR2 is LQKENI in the germline V gene. J was trimmed by 5 bases and V by 0 bases; bases with no gene match: 6. The CDR3 runs 16 residues. CDR3 coding DNA: TGTGCCAGCTCACCACCGGGGACAGGGTCAGGAGATACGCAGTATTTT. Residues: CASSPPGTGSGDTQYF.

This clone appeared a single time. This chain links TRBV2 with TRBJ1-6; D is undetermined. The V end lost 6 bases, the J end lost 7 bases, and 10 bases lay between the germline ends. Germline V CDR1 and CDR2: SNHLY, FYNNEI. The CDR3 length is 13 residues. This CDR3 is CASSESSNSPLHF. The CDR3, as DNA: TGTGCCAGCAGCGAGAGCTCCAATTCACCCCTCCACTTT.

This clone occurred once. The chain links TRBV29-1 to TRBJ2-7, with 7 bases aligning to TRBD1. The CDR3 contains 14 residues. Losses at the gene ends were 6 bases for V and 0 bases for J; bases not matched to a gene: 8. Germline assignment: CDR1 SQVTM and CDR2 ANQGSEA. CDR3 sequence (DNA): TGCAGCGTGCAAAGGGACAGCAGCTCCTACGAGCAGTACTTC. This encodes CSVQRDSSSYEQYF.

The J gene is TRBJ1-1, the V gene TRBV11-2; D is unresolved. Germline V gene data show CDR1 as SGHAT and CDR2 as FQNNGV. The V and J ends lost 7 bases and 1 base respectively, with 13 bases between them. The CDR3 runs 14 residues. CDR3 sequence reads: CASTEGLRNTEAFF. As DNA, the CDR3 is TGTGCCAGCACCGAGGGTCTTAGGAACACTGAAGCTTTCTTT.

The CDR3 protein is CASSLQVSSYNEQFF. DNA for the CDR3: TGTGCCAGCAGCTTACAGGTCAGCTCCTACAATGAGCAGTTCTTC. The rearrangement joins TRBV7-3 to TRBJ2-1; D is uncertain. Germline V lookup: CDR1 SGHTA, CDR2 FQGTGA. Trimming shortened V by 2 bases and J by 0 bases, and 8 bases separated the two germline ends. The CDR3 is made up of 15 amino acids.

This clone was detected once. The chain couples TRBV7-9 to TRBJ2-5; 8 bases fit TRBD1. After removal of 5 bases from V and 4 bases from J, the junction contained 6 bases not matched to a gene. The CDR3 loop spans 14 amino acids. Germline V CDR1 and CDR2: SEHNR, FQNEAQ (reference sequence). As DNA, the CDR3 is TGTGCCAGCAGCCCGTCGACAGGGGTAGAGACCCAGTACTTC. Translated, it gives CASSPSTGVETQYF.

The rearrangement links TRBV5-1 to TRBJ2-1, with D possibly TRBD2 on 5 matching bases. Germline lookup yields CDR1 SGHRS and CDR2 YFSETQ. The germline V and J ends were trimmed by 0 bases and 7 bases, with 8 bases remaining between them. This CDR3 region has 13 residues. The CDR3 sequence: CASSLAGKNEQFF. The CDR3 bases are TGCGCCAGCAGCTTGGCCGGGAAGAATGAGCAGTTCTTC.

The rearrangement joins TRBV5-6 to TRBJ1-2; TRBD1 is a possible D gene (5 bases). The CDR3 totals 14 residues. Trimming took 4 bases from V and 8 from J, leaving 18 bases between them. Germline loops: CDR1 SGHDT, CDR2 YYEEEE. CDR3 protein: CASSDPSGLEGYTF. For the CDR3, the DNA is TGTGCCAGCAGCGACCCCTCGGGACTCGAGGGCTACACCTTC. The variable domain in full, completed from reference TRBV5-6 and TRBJ1-2, reads DAGVTQSPTHLIKTRGQQVTLRCSPKSGHDTVSWYQQALGQGPQFIFQYYEEEERQRGNFPDRFSGHQFPNYSSELNVNALLLGDSALYLCASSDPSGLEGYTFGSGTRLTVV.